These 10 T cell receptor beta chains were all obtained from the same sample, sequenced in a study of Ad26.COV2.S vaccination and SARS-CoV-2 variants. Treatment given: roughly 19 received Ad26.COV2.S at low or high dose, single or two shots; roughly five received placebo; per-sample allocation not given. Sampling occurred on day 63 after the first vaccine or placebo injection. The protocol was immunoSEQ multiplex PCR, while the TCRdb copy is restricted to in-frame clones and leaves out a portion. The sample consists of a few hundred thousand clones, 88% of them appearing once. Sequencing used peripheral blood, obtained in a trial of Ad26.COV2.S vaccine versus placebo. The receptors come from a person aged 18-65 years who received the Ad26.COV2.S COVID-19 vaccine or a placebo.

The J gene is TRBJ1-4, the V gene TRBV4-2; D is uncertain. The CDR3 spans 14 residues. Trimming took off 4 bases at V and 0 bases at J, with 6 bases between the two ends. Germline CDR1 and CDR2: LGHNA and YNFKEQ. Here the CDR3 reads CASSPGTTNEKLFF. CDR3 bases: TGTGCCAGCAGCCCGGGGACAACTAATGAAAAACTGTTTTTT.

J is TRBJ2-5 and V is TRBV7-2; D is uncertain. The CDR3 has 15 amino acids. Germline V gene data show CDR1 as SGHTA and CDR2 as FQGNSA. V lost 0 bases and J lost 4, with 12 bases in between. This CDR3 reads CASSLADGVAETQYF. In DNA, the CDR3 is TGTGCCAGCAGCTTAGCGGATGGGGTGGCAGAGACCCAGTACTTC.

In DNA, the CDR3 is TGTGCCAGCAGCTACAGGGTCAATGAGCAGTTCTTC. This encodes CASSYRVNEQFF. The chain joins TRBV7-6 to TRBJ2-1; maybe TRBD1 (6 bases). Germline V gives CDR1 SGHVS, CDR2 FNYEAQ. The CDR3 runs to 12 residues. The V end lost 4 bases, the J end lost 6 bases, and 7 bases lay between the germline ends.

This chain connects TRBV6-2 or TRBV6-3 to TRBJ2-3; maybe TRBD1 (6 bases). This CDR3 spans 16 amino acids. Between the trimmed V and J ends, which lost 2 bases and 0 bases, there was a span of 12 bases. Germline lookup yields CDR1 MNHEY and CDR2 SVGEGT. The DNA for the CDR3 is TGTGCCAGCAGTTACGAGGTGGGGGCTAGCACAGATACGCAGTATTTT. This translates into CASSYEVGASTDTQYF.

CDR3 loop: CASSPGTLGIYEQFF. In DNA form, the CDR3 reads TGTGCCAGCAGCCCCGGGACCCTGGGAATATATGAGCAGTTCTTC. This sequence joins TRBV7-8 and TRBJ2-1, with D perhaps given as TRBD1 or TRBD2 (5 bases each). This CDR3 comprises 15 residues. The ends were cut back, 5 bases at V and 8 bases at J, with 19 bases in the middle. From germline, CDR1 is SGHVS and CDR2 FQNEAQ.

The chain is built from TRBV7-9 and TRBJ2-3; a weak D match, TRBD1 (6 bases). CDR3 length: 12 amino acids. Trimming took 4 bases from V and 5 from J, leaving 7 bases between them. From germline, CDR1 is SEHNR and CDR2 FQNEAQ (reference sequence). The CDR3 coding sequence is TGTGCCAGCAGCTCACAGGGAGATACGCAGTATTTT. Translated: CASSSQGDTQYF.

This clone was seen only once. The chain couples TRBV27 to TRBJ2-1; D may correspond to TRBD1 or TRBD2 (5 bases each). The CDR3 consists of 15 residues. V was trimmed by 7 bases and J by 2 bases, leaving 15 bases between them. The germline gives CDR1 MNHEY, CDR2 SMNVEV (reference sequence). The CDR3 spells CASTPGEGAYNEQFF. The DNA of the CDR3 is TGTGCCAGCACCCCCGGGGAAGGGGCCTACAATGAGCAGTTCTTC.

The CDR3 DNA reads as TGTGCCAGCAGCAAGGGACAGGGGGCGCTCCCAGAGACCCAGTACTTC. Translating it yields CASSKGQGALPETQYF. V usage is TRBV11-2 and J usage is TRBJ2-5, with 12 bases lining up with TRBD1. This CDR3 region has 16 residues. The junction had 8 bases not matched to a gene; V was cut back by 5 bases and J by 4 bases. Germline V lookup: CDR1 SGHAT, CDR2 FQNNGV. Complete variable domain (other parts from reference TRBV11-2 and TRBJ2-5): EAGVAQSPRYKIIEKRQSVAFWCNPISGHATLYWYQQILGQGPKLLIQFQNNGVVDDSQLPKDRFSAERLKGVDSTLKIQPAKLEDSAVYLCASSKGQGALPETQYFGPGTRLLVL.

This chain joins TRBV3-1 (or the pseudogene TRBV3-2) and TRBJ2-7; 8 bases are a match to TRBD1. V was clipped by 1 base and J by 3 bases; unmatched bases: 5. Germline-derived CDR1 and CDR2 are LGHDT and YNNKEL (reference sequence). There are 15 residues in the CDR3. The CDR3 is CASSQGHTGGYEQYF. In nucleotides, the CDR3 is TGTGCCAGCAGCCAAGGTCACACAGGGGGCTACGAGCAGTACTTC.

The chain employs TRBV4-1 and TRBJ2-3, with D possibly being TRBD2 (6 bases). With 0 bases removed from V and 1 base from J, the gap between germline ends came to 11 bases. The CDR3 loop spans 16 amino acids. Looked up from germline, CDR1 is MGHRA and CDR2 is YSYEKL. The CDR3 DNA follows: TGCGCCAGCAGCCAAGAAGGCGCGGGGCGCACAGATACGCAGTATTTT. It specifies CASSQEGAGRTDTQYF.